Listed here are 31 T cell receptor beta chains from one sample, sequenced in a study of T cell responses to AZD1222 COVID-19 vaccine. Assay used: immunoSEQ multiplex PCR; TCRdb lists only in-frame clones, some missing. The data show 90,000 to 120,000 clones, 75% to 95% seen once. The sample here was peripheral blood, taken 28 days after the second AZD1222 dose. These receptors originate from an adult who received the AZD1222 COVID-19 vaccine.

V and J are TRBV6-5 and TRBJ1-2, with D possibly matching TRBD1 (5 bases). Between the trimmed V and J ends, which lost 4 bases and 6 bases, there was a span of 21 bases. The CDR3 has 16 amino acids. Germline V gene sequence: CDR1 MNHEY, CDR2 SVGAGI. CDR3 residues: CASSSTYGALVNGYTF. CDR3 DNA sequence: TGTGCCAGCAGTTCCACCTATGGGGCGTTGGTTAATGGCTACACCTTC.

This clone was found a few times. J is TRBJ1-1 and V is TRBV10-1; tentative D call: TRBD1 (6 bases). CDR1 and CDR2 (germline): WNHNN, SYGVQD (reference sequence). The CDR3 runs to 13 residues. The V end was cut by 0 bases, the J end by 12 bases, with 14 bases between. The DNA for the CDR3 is TGCGCCAGCAGTGAGTCGGTAACAGGGAAGACTTTCTTT. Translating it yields CASSESVTGKTFF.

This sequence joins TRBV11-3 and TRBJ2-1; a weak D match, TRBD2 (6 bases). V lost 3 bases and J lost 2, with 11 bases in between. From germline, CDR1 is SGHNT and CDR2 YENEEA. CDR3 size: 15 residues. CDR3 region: CASSLRESPYNEQFF. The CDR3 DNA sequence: TGTGCCAGCAGCTTGCGGGAATCCCCCTACAATGAGCAGTTCTTC.

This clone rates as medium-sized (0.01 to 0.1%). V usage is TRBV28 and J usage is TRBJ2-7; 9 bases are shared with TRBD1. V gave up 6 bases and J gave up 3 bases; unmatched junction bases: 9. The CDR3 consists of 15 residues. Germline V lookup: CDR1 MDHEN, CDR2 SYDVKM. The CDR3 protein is CASRLYWTGVYEQYF. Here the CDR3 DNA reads TGTGCCAGCAGGCTTTATTGGACAGGGGTCTACGAGCAGTACTTC.

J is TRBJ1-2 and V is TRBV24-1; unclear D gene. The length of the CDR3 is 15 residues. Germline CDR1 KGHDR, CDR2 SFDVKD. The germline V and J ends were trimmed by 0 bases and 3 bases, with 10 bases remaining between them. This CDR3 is CATSDLLRAYYGYTF. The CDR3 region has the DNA TGTGCCACCAGTGATTTGCTAAGGGCTTACTATGGCTACACCTTC.

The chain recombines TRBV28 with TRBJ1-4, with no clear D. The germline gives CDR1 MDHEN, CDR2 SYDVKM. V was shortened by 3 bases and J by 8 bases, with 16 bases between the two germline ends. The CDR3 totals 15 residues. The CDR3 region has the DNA TGTGCCAGCAGTTTTTCCGGACGGCCGCAGGAAAAACTGTTTTTT. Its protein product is CASSFSGRPQEKLFF.

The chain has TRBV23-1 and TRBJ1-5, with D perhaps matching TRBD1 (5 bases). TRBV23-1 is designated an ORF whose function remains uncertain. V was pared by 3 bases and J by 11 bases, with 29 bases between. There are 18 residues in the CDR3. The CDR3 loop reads CASSHLSRDCPQERAQHF. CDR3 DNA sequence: TGCGCCAGCAGTCACCTATCCCGGGACTGCCCCCAAGAGAGGGCCCAGCATTTT.

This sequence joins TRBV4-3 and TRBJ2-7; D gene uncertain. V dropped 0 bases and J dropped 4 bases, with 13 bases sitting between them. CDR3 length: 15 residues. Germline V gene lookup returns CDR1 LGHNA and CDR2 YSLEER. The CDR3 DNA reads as TGCGCCAGCAGCCAAGATGTCCCTGGGGTATACGAGCAGTACTTC. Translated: CASSQDVPGVYEQYF.

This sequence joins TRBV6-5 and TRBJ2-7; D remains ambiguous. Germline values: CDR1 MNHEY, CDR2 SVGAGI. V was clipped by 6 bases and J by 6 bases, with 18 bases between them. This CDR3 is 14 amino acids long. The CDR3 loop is CASSPLWSPLEQYF. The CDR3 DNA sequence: TGTGCCAGCAGCCCCCTGTGGTCCCCTCTCGAGCAGTACTTC.

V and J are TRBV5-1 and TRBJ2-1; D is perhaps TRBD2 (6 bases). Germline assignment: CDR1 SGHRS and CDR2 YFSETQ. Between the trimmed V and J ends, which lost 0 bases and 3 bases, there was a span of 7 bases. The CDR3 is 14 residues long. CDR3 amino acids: CASSLGDFYNEQFF. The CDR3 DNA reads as TGCGCCAGCAGCTTGGGGGACTTCTACAATGAGCAGTTCTTC.

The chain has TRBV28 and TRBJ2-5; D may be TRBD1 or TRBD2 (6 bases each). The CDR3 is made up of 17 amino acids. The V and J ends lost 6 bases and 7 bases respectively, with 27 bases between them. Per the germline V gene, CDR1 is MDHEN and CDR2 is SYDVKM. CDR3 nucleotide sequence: TGTGCCAGCAGCCCAATGGGAGGCAGGGGTCCTCTGGGGACCCAGTACTTC. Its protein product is CASSPMGGRGPLGTQYF.

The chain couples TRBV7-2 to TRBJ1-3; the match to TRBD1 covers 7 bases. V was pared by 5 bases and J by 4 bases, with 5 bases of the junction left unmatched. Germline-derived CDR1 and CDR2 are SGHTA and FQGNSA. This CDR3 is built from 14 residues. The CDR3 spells CASSPTGAGNTIYF. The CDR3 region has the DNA TGTGCCAGCAGCCCAACAGGGGCAGGAAACACCATATATTTT.

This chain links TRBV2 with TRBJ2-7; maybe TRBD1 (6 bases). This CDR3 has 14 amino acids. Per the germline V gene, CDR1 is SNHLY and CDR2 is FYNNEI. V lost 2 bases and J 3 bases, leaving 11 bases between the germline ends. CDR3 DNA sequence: TGTGCCAGCAGTGAACAGGGGCAGCTCTACGAGCAGTACTTC. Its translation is CASSEQGQLYEQYF.

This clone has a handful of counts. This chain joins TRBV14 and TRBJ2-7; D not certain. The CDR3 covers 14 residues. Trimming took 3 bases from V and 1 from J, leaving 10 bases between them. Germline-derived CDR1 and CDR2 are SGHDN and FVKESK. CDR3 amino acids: CASSHPLWSYEQYF. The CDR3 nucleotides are TGTGCCAGCAGCCACCCTCTCTGGTCCTACGAGCAGTACTTC.

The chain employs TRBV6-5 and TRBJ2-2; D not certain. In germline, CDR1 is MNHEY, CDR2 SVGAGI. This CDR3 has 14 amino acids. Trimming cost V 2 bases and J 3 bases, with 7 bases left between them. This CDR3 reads CASSYHRDTGELFF. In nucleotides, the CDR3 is TGTGCCAGCAGTTACCATCGGGACACCGGGGAGCTGTTTTTT.

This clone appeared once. Written as DNA, the CDR3 is TGTGCCAGCAGCTCAATGACAGGGGCCCGGGAGACCCAGTACTTC. It encodes CASSSMTGARETQYF. This chain connects TRBV5-4 to TRBJ2-5, with 8 bases matching TRBD1. Germline lookup yields CDR1 SGHNT and CDR2 YYREEE (reference sequence). Trimming took 3 bases from V and 5 from J; bases not matched to a gene: 9. This CDR3 region has 15 residues.

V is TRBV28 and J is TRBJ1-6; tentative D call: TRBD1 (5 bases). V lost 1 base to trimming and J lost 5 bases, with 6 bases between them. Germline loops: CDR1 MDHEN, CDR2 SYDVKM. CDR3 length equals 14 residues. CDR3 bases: TGTGCCAGCAGTTTATTACAGGATAATTCACCCCTCCACTTT. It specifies CASSLLQDNSPLHF.

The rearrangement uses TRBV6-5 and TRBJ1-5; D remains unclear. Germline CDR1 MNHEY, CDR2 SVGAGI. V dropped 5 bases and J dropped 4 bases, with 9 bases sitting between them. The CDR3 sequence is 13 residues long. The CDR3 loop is CASSKSANQPQHF. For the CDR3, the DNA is TGTGCCAGCAGTAAGTCGGCTAATCAGCCCCAGCATTTT.

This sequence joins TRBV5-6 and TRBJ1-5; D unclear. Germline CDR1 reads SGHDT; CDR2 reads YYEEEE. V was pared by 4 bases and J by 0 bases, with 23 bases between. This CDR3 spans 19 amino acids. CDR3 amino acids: CASSRGPSGYRYSNQPQHF. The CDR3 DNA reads TGTGCCAGCAGCCGAGGGCCGTCAGGATATAGATATAGCAATCAGCCCCAGCATTTT. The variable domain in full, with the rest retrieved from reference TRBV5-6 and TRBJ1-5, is DAGVTQSPTHLIKTRGQQVTLRCSPKSGHDTVSWYQQALGQGPQFIFQYYEEEERQRGNFPDRFSGHQFPNYSSELNVNALLLGDSALYLCASSRGPSGYRYSNQPQHFGDGTRLSIL.

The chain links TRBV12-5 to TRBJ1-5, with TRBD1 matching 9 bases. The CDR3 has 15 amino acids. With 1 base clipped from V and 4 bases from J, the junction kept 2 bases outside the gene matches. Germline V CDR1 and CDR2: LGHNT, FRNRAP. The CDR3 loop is CASGLGDRANQPQHF. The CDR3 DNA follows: TGTGCTAGTGGTTTGGGGGACAGGGCAAATCAGCCCCAGCATTTT.

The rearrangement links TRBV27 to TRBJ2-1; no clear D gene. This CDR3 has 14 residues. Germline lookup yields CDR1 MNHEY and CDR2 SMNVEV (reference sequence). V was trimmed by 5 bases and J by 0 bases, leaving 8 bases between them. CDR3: CASSLLSSYNEQFF. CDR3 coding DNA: TGTGCCAGCAGTCTCCTAAGCTCCTACAATGAGCAGTTCTTC.

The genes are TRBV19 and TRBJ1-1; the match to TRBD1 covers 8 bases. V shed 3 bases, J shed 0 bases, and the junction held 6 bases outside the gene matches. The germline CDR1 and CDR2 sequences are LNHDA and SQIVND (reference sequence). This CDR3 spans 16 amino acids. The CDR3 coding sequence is TGTGCCAGTAGTATTACCGGGGACAGGTTGAACACTGAAGCTTTCTTT. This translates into CASSITGDRLNTEAFF.

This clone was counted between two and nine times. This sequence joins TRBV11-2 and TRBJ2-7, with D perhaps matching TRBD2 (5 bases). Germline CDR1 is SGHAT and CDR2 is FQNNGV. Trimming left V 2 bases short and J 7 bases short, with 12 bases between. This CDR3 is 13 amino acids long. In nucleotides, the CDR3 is TGTGCCAGCAGCTTAACGGGTTCGGGGGAGCAGTACTTC. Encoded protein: CASSLTGSGEQYF.

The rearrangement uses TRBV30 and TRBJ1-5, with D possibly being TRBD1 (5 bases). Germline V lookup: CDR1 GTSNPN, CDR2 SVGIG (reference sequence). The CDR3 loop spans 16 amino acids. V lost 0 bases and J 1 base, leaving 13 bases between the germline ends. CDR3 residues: CAWSVLGGLSNQPQHF. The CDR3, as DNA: TGTGCCTGGAGTGTACTCGGGGGACTCAGCAATCAGCCCCAGCATTTT.

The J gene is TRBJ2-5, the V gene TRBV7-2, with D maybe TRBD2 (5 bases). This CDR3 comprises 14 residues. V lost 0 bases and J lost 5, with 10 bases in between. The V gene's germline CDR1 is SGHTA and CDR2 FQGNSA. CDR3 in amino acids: CASSLAGVVETQYF. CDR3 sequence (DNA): TGTGCCAGCAGCTTAGCGGGAGTGGTGGAGACCCAGTACTTC.

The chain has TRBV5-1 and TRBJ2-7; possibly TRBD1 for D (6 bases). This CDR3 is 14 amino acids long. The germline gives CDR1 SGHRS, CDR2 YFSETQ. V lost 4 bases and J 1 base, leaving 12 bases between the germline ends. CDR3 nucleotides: TGCGCCAGCAGCCTGACAGGTAGTTCCTACGAGCAGTACTTC. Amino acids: CASSLTGSSYEQYF.

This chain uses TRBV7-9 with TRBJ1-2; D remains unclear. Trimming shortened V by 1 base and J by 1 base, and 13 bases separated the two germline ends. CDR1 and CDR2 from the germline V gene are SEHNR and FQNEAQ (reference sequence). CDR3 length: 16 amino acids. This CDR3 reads CASSLGGRHLNYGYTF. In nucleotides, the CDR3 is TGTGCCAGCAGCTTAGGAGGTCGGCACCTTAACTATGGCTACACCTTC.

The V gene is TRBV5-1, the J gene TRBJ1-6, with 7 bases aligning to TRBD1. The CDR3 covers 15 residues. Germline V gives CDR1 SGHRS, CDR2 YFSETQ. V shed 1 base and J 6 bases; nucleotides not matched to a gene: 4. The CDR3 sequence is CASSLTGDSNSPLHF. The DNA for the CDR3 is TGCGCCAGCAGCTTGACAGGGGACAGTAATTCACCCCTCCACTTT.

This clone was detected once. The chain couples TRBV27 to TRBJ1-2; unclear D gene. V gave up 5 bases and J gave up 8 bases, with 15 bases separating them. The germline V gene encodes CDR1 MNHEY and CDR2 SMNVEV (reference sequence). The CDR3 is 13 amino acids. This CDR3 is CASSPSGREGYTF. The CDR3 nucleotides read TGTGCCAGCAGTCCCTCCGGACGGGAGGGCTACACCTTC.

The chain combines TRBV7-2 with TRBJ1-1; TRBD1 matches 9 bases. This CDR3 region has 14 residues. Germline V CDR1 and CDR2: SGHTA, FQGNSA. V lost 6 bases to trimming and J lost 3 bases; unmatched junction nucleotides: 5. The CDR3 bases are TGTGCCAGCAGTCGGAGGACAGGGGACACTGAAGCTTTCTTT. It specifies CASSRRTGDTEAFF.

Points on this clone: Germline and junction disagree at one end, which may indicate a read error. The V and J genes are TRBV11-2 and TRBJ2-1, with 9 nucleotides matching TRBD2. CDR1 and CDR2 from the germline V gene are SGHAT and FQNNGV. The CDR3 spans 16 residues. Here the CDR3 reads CASSLGHRLADPPELF. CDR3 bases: TGTGCCAGCAGCTTAGGCCATCGACTAGCGGACCCGCCGGAGCTCTTC.